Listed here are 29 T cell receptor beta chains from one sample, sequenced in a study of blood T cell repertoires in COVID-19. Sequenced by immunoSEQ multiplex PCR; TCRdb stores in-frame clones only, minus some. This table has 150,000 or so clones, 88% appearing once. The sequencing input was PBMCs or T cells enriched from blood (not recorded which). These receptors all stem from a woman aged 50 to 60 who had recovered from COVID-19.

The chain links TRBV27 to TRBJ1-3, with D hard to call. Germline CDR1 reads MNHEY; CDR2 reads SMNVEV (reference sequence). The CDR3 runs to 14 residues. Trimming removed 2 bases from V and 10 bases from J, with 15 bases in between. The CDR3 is CASSLGTTMTTIYF. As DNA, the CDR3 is TGTGCCAGCAGTTTAGGCACAACGATGACAACCATATATTTT.

For the CDR3, the DNA is TGTGCCAGCAGCTTCCGGGGGGAACAGCCCCAGCATTTT. It translates to CASSFRGEQPQHF. The chain couples TRBV7-2 to TRBJ1-5; D might be TRBD1 (5 bases). CDR3 length: 13 amino acids. Germline V gives CDR1 SGHTA, CDR2 FQGNSA. V lost 3 bases and J lost 7, with 10 bases in between.

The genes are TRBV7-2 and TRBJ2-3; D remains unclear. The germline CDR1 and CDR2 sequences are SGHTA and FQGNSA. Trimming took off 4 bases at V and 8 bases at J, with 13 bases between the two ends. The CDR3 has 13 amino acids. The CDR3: CASSSTPAATQYF. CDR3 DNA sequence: TGTGCCAGCAGCTCGACTCCCGCGGCTACGCAGTATTTT. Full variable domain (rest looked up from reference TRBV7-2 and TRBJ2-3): GAGVSQSPSNKVTEKGKDVELRCDPISGHTALYWYRQSLGQGLEFLIYFQGNSAPDKSGLPSDRFSAERTGGSVSTLTIQRTQQEDSAVYLCASSSTPAATQYFGPGTRLTVL.

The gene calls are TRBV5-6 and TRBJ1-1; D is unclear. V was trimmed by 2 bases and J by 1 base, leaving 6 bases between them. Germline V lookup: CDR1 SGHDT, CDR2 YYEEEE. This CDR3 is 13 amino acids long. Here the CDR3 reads CASSFNWNTEAFF. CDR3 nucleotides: TGTGCCAGCAGCTTCAATTGGAACACTGAAGCTTTCTTT.

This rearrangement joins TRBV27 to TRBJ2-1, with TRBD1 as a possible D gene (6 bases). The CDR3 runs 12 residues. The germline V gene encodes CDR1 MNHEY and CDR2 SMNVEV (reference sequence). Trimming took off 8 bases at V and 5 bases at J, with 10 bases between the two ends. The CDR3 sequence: CASRRGNNEQFF. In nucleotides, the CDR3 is TGTGCCAGCCGAAGGGGGAACAATGAGCAGTTCTTC.

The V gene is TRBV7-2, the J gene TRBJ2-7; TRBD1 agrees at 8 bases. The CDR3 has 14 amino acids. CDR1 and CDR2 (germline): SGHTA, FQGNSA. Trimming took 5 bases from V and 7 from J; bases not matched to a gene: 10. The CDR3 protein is CASSRLQGAREQYF. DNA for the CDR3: TGTGCCAGCAGCCGTTTGCAGGGGGCCCGGGAGCAGTACTTC.

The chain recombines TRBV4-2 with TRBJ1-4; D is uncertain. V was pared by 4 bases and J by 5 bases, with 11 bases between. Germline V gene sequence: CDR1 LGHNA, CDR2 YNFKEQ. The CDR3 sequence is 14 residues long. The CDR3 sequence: CASSLQEGNEKLFF. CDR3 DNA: TGTGCCAGCAGCCTTCAAGAGGGAAATGAAAAACTGTTTTTT.

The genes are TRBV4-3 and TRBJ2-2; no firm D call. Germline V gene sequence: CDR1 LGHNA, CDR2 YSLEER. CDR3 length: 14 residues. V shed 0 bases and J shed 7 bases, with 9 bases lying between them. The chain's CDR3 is CASSQDTWSGELFF. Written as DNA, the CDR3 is TGCGCCAGCAGCCAAGATACCTGGAGCGGGGAGCTGTTTTTT.

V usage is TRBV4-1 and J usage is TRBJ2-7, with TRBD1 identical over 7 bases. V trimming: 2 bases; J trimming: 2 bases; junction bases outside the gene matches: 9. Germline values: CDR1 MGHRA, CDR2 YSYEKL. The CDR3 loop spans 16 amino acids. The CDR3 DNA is TGCGCCAGCAGCCAACCGAGACAGGGTTCAGCCTACGAGCAGTACTTC. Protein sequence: CASSQPRQGSAYEQYF.

CDR3 nucleotide sequence: TGTGCCAGCAGCGTAGGTCTACAGGGGATCGACAATGAGCAGTTCTTC. Its protein product is CASSVGLQGIDNEQFF. The V gene is TRBV9, the J gene TRBJ2-1; 7 bases align to TRBD1. The V and J ends lost 0 bases and 5 bases, in that order; junction bases with no gene match: 8. This CDR3 has 16 residues. From germline, CDR1 is SGDLS and CDR2 YYNGEE.

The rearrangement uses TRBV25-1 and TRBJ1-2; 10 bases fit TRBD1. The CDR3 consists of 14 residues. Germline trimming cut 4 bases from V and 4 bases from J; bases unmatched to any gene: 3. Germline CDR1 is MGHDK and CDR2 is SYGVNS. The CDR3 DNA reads TGTGCCAGCAGTGGGGACAGGGGCCCCTATGGCTACACCTTC. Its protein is CASSGDRGPYGYTF.

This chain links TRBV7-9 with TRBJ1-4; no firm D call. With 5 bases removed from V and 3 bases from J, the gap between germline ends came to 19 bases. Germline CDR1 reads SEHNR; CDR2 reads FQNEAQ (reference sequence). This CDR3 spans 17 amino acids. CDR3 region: CASSPSALQRPNEKLFF. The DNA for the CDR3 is TGTGCCAGCAGCCCGTCAGCGTTGCAGCGCCCTAATGAAAAACTGTTTTTT.

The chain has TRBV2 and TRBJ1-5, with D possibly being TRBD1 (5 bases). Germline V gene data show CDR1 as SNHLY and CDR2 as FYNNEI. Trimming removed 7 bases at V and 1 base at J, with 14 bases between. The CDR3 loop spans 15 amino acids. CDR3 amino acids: CASKFIGGSNQPQHF. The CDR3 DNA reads TGTGCCAGCAAATTTATCGGGGGGAGCAATCAGCCCCAGCATTTT.

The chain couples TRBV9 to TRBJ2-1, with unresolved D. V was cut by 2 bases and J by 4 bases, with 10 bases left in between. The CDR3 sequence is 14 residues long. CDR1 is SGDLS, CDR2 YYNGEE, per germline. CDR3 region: CASSVGGEYNEQFF. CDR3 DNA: TGTGCCAGCAGCGTCGGTGGAGAATACAATGAGCAGTTCTTC.

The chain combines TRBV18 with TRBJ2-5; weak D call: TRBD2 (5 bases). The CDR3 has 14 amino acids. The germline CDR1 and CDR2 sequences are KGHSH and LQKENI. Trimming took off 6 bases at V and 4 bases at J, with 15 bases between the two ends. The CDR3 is CASSPREGGETQYF. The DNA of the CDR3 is TGTGCCAGCTCTCCTAGGGAAGGAGGAGAGACCCAGTACTTC.

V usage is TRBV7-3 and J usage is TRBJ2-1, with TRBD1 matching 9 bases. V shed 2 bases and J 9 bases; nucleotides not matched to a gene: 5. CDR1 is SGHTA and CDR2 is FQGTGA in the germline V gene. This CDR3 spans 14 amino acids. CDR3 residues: CASSLGDRVGEQFF. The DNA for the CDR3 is TGTGCCAGCAGCTTAGGGGACAGGGTGGGTGAGCAGTTCTTC.

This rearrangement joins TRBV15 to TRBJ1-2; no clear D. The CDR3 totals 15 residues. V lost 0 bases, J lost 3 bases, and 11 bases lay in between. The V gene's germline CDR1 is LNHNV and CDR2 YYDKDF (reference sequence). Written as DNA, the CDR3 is TGTGCCACCAGCAGAGATCGGGGTTCGGACTATGGCTACACCTTC. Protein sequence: CATSRDRGSDYGYTF.

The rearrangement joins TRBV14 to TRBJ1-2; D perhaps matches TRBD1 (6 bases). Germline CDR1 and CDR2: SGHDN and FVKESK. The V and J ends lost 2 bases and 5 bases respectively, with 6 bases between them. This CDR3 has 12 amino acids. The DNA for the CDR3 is TGTGCCAGCAGCCAACAGGGGTATGGCTACACCTTC. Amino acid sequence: CASSQQGYGYTF.

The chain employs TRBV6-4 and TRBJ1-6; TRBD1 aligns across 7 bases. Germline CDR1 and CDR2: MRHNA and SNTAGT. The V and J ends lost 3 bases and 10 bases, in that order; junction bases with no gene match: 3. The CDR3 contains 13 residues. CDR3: CASSEIRGSPLHF. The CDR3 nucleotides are TGTGCCAGCAGTGAAATCAGGGGGTCACCCCTCCACTTT.

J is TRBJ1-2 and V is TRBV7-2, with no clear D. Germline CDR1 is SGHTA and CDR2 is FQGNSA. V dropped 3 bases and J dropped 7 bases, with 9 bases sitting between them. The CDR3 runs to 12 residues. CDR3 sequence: CASSLKKSGYTF. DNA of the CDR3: TGTGCCAGCAGCTTGAAAAAGAGTGGCTACACCTTC. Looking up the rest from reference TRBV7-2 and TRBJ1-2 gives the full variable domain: GAGVSQSPSNKVTEKGKDVELRCDPISGHTALYWYRQSLGQGLEFLIYFQGNSAPDKSGLPSDRFSAERTGGSVSTLTIQRTQQEDSAVYLCASSLKKSGYTFGSGTRLTVV.

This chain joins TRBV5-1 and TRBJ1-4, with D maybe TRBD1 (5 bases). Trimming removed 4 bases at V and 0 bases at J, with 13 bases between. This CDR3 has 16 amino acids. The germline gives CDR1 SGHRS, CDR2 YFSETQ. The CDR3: CASSPWEGPTNEKLFF. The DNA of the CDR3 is TGCGCCAGCAGCCCCTGGGAGGGACCAACTAATGAAAAACTGTTTTTT.

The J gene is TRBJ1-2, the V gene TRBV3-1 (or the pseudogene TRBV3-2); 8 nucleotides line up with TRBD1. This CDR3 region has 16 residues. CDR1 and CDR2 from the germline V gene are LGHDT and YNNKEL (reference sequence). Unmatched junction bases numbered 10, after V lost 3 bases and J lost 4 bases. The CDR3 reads CASSQVNAGQAYGYTF. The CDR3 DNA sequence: TGTGCCAGCAGCCAGGTCAACGCGGGACAGGCCTATGGCTACACCTTC.

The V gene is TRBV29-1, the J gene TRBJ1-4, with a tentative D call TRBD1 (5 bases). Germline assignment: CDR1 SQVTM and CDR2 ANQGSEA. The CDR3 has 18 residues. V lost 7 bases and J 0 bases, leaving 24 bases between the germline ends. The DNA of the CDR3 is TGCAGCGCCAGGAATTTTGAATTAACGGGGGCAACTAATGAAAAACTGTTTTTT. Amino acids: CSARNFELTGATNEKLFF.

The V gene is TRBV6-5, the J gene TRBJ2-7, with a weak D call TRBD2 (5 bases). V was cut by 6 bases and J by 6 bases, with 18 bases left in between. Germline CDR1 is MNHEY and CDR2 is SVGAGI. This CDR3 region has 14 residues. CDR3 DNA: TGTGCCAGCAGGGTGCCCTCGGGGAGCGGCGAGCAGTACTTC. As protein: CASRVPSGSGEQYF.

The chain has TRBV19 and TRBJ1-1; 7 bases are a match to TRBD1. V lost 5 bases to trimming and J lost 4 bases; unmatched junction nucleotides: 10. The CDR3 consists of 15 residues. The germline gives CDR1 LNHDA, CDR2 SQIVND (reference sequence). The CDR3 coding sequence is TGTGCCAGTAGTCCCTGGACAGGAGGCCCCACTGAAGCTTTCTTT. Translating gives CASSPWTGGPTEAFF.

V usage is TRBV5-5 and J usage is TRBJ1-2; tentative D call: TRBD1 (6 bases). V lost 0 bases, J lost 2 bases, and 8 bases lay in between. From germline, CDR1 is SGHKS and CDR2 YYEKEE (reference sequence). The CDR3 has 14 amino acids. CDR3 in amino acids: CASSLATGNYGYTF. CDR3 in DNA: TGTGCCAGCAGCTTGGCCACAGGGAACTATGGCTACACCTTC.

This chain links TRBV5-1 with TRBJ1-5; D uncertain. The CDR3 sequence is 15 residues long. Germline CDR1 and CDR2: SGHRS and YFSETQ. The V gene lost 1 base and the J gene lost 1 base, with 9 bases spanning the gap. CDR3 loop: CASSLSPGSNQPQHF. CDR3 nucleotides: TGCGCCAGCAGCTTGTCGCCGGGGAGCAATCAGCCCCAGCATTTT.

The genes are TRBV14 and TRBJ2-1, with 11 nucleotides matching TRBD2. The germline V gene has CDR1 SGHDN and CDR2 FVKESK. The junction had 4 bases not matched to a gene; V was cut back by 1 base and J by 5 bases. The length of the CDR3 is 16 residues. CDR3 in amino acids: CASSQVASGGNNEQFF. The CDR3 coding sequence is TGTGCCAGCAGCCAAGTGGCTAGCGGGGGGAACAATGAGCAGTTCTTC.

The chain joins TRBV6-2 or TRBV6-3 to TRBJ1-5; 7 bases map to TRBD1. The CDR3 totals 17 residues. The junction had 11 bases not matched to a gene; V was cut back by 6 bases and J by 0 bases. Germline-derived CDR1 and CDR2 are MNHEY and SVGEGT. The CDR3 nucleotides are TGTGCCAGCAGCTATGACAGGGCCCCCTATAGCAATCAGCCCCAGCATTTT. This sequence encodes CASSYDRAPYSNQPQHF.